The present entry profiles one TCR beta chain with its context. Its antigen is not identified. An end of the junction does not agree with germline; a read error may underlie this. The template, 500 ng total RNA, yielded TCR beta cDNA made with a constant-region primer. Libraries of TCR beta came from three nested multiplex PCR rounds with slightly modified ARM-PCR. Each of the first two PCR rounds ran roughly 9 cycles with TRBV1-TRBV30 forward and C-beta reverse primers. TCRdb called the multiplex PCR reads again in MiXCR, with one record for every CDR3 protein. In the table there are more than 75,000 distinct CDR3 sequences, 55% to 85% of which are singletons. The data originate from a study of tumor-infiltrating lymphocytes in primary liver carcinoma. Across the study: Participating patients were men and women between 30 and 69 years old. Study-wide findings and caveats: Found in all five tumor regions were only about 7-24% of top clones.

This CDR3 has 11 residues. The germline gives CDR1 ENHRY, CDR2 SYGVKD. DNA and RNA were both co-extracted from about 19-30 mg of bulk tissue that had not been sorted. The genes are TRBV10-3 and TRBJ2-5, with D unresolved. Sequencing was carried out using liver tumor tissue from sampling region 1. Documented subset: tumor region T1, superior pole. This sequence was found in a man aged 35 to 55 with primary liver carcinoma and hepatitis B virus infection. CDR3 in amino acids: CAIRELETQYF. Here the CDR3 DNA reads TGTGCCATCAGGGAGTTAGAGACCCAGTACTTC.